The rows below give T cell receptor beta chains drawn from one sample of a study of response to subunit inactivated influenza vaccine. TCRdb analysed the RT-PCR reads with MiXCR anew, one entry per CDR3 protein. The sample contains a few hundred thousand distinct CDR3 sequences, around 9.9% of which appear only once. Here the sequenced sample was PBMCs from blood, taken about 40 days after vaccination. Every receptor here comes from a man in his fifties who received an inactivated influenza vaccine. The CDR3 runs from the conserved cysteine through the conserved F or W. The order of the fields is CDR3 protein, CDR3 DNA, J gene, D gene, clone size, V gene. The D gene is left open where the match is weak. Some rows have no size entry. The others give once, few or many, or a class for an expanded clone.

CSVEMGANVLTF,TGCAGCGTTGAAATGGGGGCCAACGTCCTGACTTTC,TRBJ2-6,NA,many,TRBV29-1
CASSLTSGAFNEQFF,TGTGCCAGCAGCCTGACTAGCGGGGCTTTCAATGAGCAGTTCTTC,TRBJ2-1,TRBD2,few,TRBV6-1
CASRTSRHEQFF,TGTGCCAGCAGGACTAGCAGGCATGAGCAGTTCTTC,TRBJ2-1,TRBD2,NA,TRBV6-2/TRBV6-3
CASSQDPFGTGELFF,TGCGCCAGCAGCCAAGATCCCTTCGGCACCGGGGAGCTGTTTTTT,TRBJ2-2,NA,many,TRBV4-3
CASSHKQGPHQPQHF,TGTGCCAGCAGCCACAAACAGGGGCCCCATCAGCCCCAGCATTTT,TRBJ1-5,TRBD1,few,TRBV14
CASSFDPRGEQFF,TGTGCCAGCAGCTTCGACCCCAGGGGTGAGCAGTTCTTC,TRBJ2-1,NA,few,TRBV7-3
CSARRRGPGEAFF,TGCAGTGCTAGACGGCGGGGCCCAGGGGAAGCTTTCTTT,TRBJ1-1,NA,NA,TRBV20-1
CSALDELTGYTF,TGCAGTGCTTTGGACGAGTTGACTGGCTACACCTTC,TRBJ1-2,NA,NA,TRBV20-1
CSASPGRSNQPQHF,TGCAGTGCTAGTCCCGGAAGGAGCAATCAGCCCCAGCATTTT,TRBJ1-5,NA,few,TRBV20-1
CASSLDRGRFEQYF,TGCGCCAGCAGCTTGGACAGGGGTAGGTTCGAGCAGTACTTC,TRBJ2-7,TRBD1,NA,TRBV5-1
CASSERAGQNYYGYTF,TGTGCCAGCAGTGAAAGGGCAGGACAGAATTACTATGGCTACACCTTC,TRBJ1-2,NA,many,TRBV6-1
CASSLSRLAGGTDTQYF,TGCGCCAGCAGCTTGTCCCGACTAGCGGGGGGGACAGATACGCAGTATTTT,TRBJ2-3,TRBD2,many,TRBV5-1
CASSHLTQGKRAEAFF,TGCGCCAGCAGCCATCTAACCCAGGGGAAGAGGGCTGAAGCTTTCTTT,TRBJ1-1,NA,many,TRBV4-1
CASSLDPGRSYEQYF,TGTGCCAGCAGTTTAGATCCTGGCAGGTCCTACGAGCAGTACTTC,TRBJ2-7,NA,many,TRBV12-3/TRBV12-4
CASSEQGTSYNEQFF,TGTGCCAGCAGCGAACAGGGGACCTCCTACAATGAGCAGTTCTTC,TRBJ2-1,TRBD1,NA,TRBV5-6
CASSLPAGNTEAFF,TGTGCCAGCAGCTTGCCAGCGGGGAACACTGAAGCTTTCTTT,TRBJ1-1,NA,NA,TRBV5-6
CASTDDKGSGTEAFF,TGTGCCAGCACGGACGACAAAGGGTCGGGCACTGAAGCTTTCTTT,TRBJ1-1,NA,NA,TRBV6-1
CASSLETRLAGGTDTQYF,TGCGCCAGCAGCTTGGAGACTAGACTAGCCGGGGGCACAGATACGCAGTATTTT,TRBJ2-3,TRBD2,NA,TRBV5-1